This is a list of T cell receptor beta chains from one sample in a study of T cells in Graves' hyperthyroidism and ophthalmopathy. TCRdb itself ran the multiplex PCR reads through MiXCR, one entry per CDR3 protein. The sample consists of 550,000 to 650,000 distinct CDR3 sequences, roughly 15% of them appearing once. The sample comprised blood. These receptors all come from a woman aged 40-49 years with Graves' hyperthyroidism. Each CDR3 is given with its conserved first and last residue. The D gene is left open where the match is weak. A row's size may be missing; if present it is once, few, many or a size class.

cdr3_length: 16
v_call: TRBV5-1
d_call: .
clone_size: few
j_call: TRBJ1-3
cdr3_nt: TGCGCCAGCAGCCTAGTCCAGATCCCGTCTGGAAACACCATATATTTT
cdr3_aa: CASSLVQIPSGNTIYF

cdr3_length: 14
v_call: TRBV19
d_call: .
clone_size: few
j_call: TRBJ2-2
cdr3_nt: TGTGCCAGTAAGGCTGGCAGGGGTACCGGGGAGCTGTTTTTT
cdr3_aa: CASKAGRGTGELFF

cdr3_length: 13
v_call: TRBV28
d_call: .
clone_size: many
j_call: TRBJ2-3
cdr3_nt: TGTGCCAGCATCCGGCGGAATACAGATACGCAGTATTTT
cdr3_aa: CASIRRNTDTQYF

cdr3_length: 14
v_call: TRBV7-2
d_call: TRBD2
clone_size: many
j_call: TRBJ2-7
cdr3_nt: TGTGCCAGCAAGATTCCGGGACTAGCGGAGGAGCAGTACTTC
cdr3_aa: CASKIPGLAEEQYF

cdr3_length: 17
v_call: TRBV7-9
d_call: TRBD2
clone_size: few
j_call: TRBJ2-1
cdr3_nt: TGTGCCAGCAGCTTAGTGGCTAGCGGGAGGTCCTACAATGAGCAGTTCTTC
cdr3_aa: CASSLVASGRSYNEQFF

cdr3_length: 15
v_call: TRBV20-1
d_call: TRBD1
clone_size: .
j_call: TRBJ1-2
cdr3_nt: TGCAGTGCTAGAGAGGGTCAGGGGGCTGTCTATGGCTACACCTTC
cdr3_aa: CSAREGQGAVYGYTF

cdr3_length: 14
v_call: TRBV12-3/TRBV12-4
d_call: .
clone_size: many
j_call: TRBJ2-2
cdr3_nt: TGTGCCAGCAGTTTAGGAGCGTTCACCGGGGAGCTGTTTTTT
cdr3_aa: CASSLGAFTGELFF

cdr3_length: 17
v_call: TRBV27
d_call: TRBD2
clone_size: few
j_call: TRBJ2-1
cdr3_nt: TGTGCCAGCCCGGGACTAGCGGGAGTGGCGGACTACAATGAGCAGTTCTTC
cdr3_aa: CASPGLAGVADYNEQFF

cdr3_length: 15
v_call: TRBV20-1
d_call: TRBD1
clone_size: .
j_call: TRBJ2-5
cdr3_nt: TGCAGTGCTTCTCCGGGACAGGGGGCTAGAGAGACCCAGTACTTC
cdr3_aa: CSASPGQGARETQYF

cdr3_length: 15
v_call: TRBV30
d_call: TRBD2
clone_size: .
j_call: TRBJ2-7
cdr3_nt: TGTGCCTGGAGTGTCAGTCTAGCGGAGTCCCACGGGCAGTACTTC
cdr3_aa: CAWSVSLAESHGQYF

cdr3_length: 16
v_call: TRBV6-6
d_call: .
clone_size: many
j_call: TRBJ1-1
cdr3_nt: TGTGCCAGCAGTTACTCCACGCTGACACTGAACACTGAAGCTTTCTTT
cdr3_aa: CASSYSTLTLNTEAFF

cdr3_length: 13
v_call: TRBV7-9
d_call: TRBD1
clone_size: few
j_call: TRBJ2-1
cdr3_nt: TGTGCCAGCAGCTTAGGACAGGGGTTTGGAAAGTTCTTC
cdr3_aa: CASSLGQGFGKFF